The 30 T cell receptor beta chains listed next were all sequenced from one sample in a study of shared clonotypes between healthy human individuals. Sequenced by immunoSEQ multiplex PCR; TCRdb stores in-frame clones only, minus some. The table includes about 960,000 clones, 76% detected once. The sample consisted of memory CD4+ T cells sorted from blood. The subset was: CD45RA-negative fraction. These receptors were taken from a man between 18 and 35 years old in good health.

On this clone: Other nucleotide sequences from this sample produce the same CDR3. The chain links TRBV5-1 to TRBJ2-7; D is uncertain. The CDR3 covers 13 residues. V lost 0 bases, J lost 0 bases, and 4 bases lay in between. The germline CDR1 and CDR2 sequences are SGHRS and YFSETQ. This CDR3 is CASSLAPSYEQYF. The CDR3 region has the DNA TGCGCCAGCAGCTTGGCCCCCTCCTACGAGCAGTACTTC.

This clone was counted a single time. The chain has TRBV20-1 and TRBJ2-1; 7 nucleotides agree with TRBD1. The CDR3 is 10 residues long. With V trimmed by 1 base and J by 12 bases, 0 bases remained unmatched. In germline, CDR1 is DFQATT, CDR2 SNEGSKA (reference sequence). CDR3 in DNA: TGCAGTGCTAGAGGGACAGGGCAGTTCTTC. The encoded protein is CSARGTGQFF.

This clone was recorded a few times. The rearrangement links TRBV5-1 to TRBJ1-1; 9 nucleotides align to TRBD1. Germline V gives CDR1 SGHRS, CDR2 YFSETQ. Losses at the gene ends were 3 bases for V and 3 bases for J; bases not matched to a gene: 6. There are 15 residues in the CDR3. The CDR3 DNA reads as TGCGCCAGCAGCTCCGGACAGGGGACCCACACTGAAGCTTTCTTT. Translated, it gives CASSSGQGTHTEAFF.

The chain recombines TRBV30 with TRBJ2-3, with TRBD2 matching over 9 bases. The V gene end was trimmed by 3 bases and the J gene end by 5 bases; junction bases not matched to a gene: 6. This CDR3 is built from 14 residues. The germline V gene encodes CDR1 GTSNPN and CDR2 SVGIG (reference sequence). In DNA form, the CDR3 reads TGTGCCTGGAGCTATAGCGGGGGAGTAGATACGCAGTATTTT. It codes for CAWSYSGGVDTQYF.

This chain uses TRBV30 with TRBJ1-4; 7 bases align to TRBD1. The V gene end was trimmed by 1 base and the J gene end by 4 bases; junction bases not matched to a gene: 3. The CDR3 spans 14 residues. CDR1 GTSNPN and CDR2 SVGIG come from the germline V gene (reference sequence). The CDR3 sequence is CAWSAGGGNEKLFF. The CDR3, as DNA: TGTGCCTGGAGTGCAGGGGGTGGTAATGAAAAACTGTTTTTT.

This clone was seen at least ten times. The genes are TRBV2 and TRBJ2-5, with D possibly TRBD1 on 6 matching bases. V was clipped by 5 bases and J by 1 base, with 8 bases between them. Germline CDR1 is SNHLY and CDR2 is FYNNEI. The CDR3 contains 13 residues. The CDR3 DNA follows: TGTGCCAGCAGTCAGGGGCTCCAAGAGACCCAGTACTTC. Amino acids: CASSQGLQETQYF. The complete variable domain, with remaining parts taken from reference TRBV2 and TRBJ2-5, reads EPEVTQTPSHQVTQMGQEVILRCVPISNHLYFYWYRQILGQKVEFLVSFYNNEISEKSEIFDDQFSVERPDGSNFTLKIRSTKLEDSAMYFCASSQGLQETQYFGPGTRLLVL.

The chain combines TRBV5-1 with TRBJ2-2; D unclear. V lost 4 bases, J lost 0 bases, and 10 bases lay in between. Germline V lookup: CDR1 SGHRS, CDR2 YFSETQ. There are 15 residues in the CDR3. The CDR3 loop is CASSQAASNTGELFF. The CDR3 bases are TGCGCCAGCAGCCAGGCAGCGTCGAACACCGGGGAGCTGTTTTTT.

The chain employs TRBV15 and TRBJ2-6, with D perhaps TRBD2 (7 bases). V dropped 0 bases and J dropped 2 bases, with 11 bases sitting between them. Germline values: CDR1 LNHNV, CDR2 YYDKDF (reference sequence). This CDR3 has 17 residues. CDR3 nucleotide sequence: TGTGCCACCAGCAGAGATCTGCGGGGGCCTGGGGCCAACGTCCTGACTTTC. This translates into CATSRDLRGPGANVLTF.

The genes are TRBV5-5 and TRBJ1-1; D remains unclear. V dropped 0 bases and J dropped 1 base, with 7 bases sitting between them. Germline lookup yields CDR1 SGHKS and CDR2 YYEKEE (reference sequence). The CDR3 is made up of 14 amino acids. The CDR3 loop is CASSLDLANTEAFF. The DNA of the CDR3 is TGTGCCAGCAGCTTGGATCTGGCGAACACTGAAGCTTTCTTT.

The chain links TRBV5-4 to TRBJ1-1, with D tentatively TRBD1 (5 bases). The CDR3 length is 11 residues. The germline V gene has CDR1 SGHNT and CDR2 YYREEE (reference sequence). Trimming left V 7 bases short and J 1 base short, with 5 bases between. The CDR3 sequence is CASGQNTEAFF. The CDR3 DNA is TGTGCCAGCGGACAGAACACTGAAGCTTTCTTT. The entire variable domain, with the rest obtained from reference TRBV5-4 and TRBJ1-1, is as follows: ETGVTQSPTHLIKTRGQQVTLRCSSQSGHNTVSWYQQALGQGPQFIFQYYREEENGRGNFPPRFSGLQFPNYSSELNVNALELDDSALYLCASGQNTEAFFGQGTRLTVV.

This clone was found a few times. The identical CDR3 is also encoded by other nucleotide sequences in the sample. Written as DNA, the CDR3 is TGTGCCAGCAGTTTAAGTAATTCACCCCTCCACTTT. Translated, it gives CASSLSNSPLHF. V usage is TRBV28 and J usage is TRBJ1-6; D gene ambiguous. The V gene lost 2 bases and the J gene lost 6 bases, with 2 bases spanning the gap. The CDR3 has 12 amino acids. Germline V lookup: CDR1 MDHEN, CDR2 SYDVKM.

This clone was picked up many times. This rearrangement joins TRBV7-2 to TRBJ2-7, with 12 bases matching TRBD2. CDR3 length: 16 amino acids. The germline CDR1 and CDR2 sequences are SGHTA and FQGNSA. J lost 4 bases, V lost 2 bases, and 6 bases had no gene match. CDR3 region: CASSLSLAGGWYEQYF. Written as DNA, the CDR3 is TGTGCCAGCAGCTTAAGCCTAGCGGGAGGGTGGTACGAGCAGTACTTC.

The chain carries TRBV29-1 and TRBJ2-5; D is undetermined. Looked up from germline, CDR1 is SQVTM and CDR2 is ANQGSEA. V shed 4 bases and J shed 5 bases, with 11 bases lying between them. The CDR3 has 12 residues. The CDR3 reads CSVAYSQETQYF. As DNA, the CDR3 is TGCAGCGTTGCCTACAGCCAGGAGACCCAGTACTTC.

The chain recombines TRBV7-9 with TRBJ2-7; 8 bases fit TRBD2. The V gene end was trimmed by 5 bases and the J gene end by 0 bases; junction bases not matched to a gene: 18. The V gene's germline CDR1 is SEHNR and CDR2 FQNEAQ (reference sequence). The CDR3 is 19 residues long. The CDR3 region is CASSPPGLAGLRSSYEQYF. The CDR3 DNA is TGTGCCAGCAGCCCCCCCGGGCTAGCGGGCCTTAGGAGCTCCTACGAGCAGTACTTC.

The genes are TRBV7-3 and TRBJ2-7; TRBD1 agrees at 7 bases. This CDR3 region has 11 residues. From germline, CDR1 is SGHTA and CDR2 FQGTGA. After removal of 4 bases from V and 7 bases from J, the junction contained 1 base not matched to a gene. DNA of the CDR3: TGTGCCAGCAGCTCGACAGGGGAGCAGTACTTC. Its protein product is CASSSTGEQYF.

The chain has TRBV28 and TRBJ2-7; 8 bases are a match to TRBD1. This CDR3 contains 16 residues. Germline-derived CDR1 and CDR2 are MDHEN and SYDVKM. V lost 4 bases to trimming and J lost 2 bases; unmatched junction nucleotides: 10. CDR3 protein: CASSSTGGPTPYEQYF. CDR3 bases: TGTGCCAGCAGTTCCACAGGGGGACCCACCCCCTACGAGCAGTACTTC.

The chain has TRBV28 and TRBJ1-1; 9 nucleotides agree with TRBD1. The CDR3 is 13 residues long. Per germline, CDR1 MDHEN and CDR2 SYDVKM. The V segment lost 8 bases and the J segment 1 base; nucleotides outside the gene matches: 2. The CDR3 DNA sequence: TGTGCCAGCGTGACAGGGGGGAACACTGAAGCTTTCTTT. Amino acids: CASVTGGNTEAFF.

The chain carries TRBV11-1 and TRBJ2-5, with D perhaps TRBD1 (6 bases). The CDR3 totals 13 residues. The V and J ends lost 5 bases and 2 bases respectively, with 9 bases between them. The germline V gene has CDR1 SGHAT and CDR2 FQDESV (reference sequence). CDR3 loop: CASSLDRQETQYF. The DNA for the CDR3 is TGTGCCAGCAGCCTTGACAGGCAAGAGACCCAGTACTTC.

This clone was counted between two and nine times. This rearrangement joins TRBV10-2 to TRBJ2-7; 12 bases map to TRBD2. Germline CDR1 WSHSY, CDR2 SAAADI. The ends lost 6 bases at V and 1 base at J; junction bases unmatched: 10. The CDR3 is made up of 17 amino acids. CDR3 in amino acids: CASRLTSGRTTSYEQYF. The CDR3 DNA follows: TGCGCCAGCAGACTAACTAGCGGGAGGACCACTTCCTACGAGCAGTACTTC.

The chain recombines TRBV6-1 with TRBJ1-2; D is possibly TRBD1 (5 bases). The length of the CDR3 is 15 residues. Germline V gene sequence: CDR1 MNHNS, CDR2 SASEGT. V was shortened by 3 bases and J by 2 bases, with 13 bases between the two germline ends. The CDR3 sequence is CASSEGSRGNYGYTF. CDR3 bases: TGTGCCAGCAGTGAGGGTAGTCGGGGGAACTATGGCTACACCTTC.

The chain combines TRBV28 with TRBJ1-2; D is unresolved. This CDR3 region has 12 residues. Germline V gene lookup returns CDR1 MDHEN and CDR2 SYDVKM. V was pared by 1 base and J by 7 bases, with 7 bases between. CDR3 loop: CASSLSAFGYTF. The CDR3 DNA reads TGTGCCAGCAGTTTATCGGCGTTTGGCTACACCTTC.

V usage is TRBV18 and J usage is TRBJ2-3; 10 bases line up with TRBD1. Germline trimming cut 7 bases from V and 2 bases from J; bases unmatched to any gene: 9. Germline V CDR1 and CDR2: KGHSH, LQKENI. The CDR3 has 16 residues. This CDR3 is CASFEGQGFLTDTQYF. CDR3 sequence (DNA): TGTGCCAGCTTCGAGGGACAGGGGTTTCTCACAGATACGCAGTATTTT.

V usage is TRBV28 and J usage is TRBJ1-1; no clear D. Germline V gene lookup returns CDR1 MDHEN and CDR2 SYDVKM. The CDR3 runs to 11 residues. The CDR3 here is CVTIGNTEAFF. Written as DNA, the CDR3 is TGTGTTACGATTGGGAACACTGAAGCTTTCTTT.

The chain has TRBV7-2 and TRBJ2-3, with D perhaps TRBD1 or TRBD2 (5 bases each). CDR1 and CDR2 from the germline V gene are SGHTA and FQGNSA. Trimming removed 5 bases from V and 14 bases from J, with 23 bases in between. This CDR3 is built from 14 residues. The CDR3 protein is CASSPISRDGLLYF. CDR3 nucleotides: TGTGCCAGCAGCCCTATTAGCCGGGACGGATTACTGTATTTT.

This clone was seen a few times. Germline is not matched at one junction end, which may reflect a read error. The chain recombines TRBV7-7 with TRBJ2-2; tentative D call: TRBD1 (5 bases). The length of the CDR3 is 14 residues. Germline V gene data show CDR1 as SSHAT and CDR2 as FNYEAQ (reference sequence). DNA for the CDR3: TGTGCTAGCAGCGTCAGGGAATACGCCGGGGAGCTGTTTTTT. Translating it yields CASSVREYAGELFF.

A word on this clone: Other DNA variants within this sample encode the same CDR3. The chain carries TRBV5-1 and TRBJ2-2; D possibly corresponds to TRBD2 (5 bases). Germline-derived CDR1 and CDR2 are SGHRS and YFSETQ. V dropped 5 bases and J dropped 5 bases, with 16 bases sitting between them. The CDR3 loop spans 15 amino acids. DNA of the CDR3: TGCGCCAGCAGTCTTGGTGGGAGAGGGACCGGGGAGCTGTTTTTT. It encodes CASSLGGRGTGELFF.

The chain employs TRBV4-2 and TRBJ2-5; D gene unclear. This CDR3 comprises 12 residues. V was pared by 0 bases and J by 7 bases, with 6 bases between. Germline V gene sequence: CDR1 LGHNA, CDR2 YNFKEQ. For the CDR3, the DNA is TGTGCCAGCAGCCAAGAGACGGGGACCCAGTACTTC. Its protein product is CASSQETGTQYF.

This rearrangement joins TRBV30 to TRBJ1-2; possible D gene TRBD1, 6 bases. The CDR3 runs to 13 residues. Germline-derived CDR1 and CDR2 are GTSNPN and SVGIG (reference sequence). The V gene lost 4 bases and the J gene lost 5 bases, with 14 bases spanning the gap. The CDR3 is CAWKRRQGYGYTF. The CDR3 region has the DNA TGTGCCTGGAAACGGAGGCAGGGGTATGGCTACACCTTC.

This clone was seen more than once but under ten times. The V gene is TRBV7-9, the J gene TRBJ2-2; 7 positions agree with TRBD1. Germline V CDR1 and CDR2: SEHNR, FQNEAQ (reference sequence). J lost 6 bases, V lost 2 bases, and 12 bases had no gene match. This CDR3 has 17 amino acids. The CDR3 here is CASSLWGTATASGELFF. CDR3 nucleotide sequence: TGTGCCAGCAGCTTATGGGGGACAGCGACGGCATCCGGGGAGCTGTTTTTT.

The CDR3 nucleotides read TGCGCCAGCAGCGAGGCGTCCGGGGTATCCTACGAGCAGTACTTC. Amino acid sequence: CASSEASGVSYEQYF. The chain carries TRBV5-1 and TRBJ2-7, with a tentative D call TRBD2 (5 bases). V lost 4 bases, J lost 1 base, and 15 bases lay in between. Per the germline V gene, CDR1 is SGHRS and CDR2 is YFSETQ. The CDR3 has 15 amino acids.